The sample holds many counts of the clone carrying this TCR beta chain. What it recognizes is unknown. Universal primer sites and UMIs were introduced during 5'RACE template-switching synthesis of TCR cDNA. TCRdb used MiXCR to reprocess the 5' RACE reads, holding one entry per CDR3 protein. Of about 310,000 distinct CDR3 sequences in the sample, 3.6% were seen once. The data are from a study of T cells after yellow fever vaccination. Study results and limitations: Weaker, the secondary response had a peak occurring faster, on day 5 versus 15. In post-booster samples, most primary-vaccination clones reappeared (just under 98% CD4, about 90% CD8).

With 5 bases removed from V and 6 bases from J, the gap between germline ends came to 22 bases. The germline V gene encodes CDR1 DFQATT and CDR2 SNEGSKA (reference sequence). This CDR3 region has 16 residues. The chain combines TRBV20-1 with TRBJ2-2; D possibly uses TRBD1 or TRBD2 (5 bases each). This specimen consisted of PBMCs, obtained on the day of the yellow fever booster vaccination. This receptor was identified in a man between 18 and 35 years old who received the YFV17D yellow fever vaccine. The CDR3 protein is CSAETRGREWSGELFF. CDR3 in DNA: TGCAGTGCTGAGACACGGGGCAGGGAGTGGTCCGGGGAGCTGTTTTTT.